The T cell receptor (beta chain) under discussion was sequenced for a study of liver allograft versus peripheral blood T cells. Study as a whole: In transplanted livers, T cell receptor repertoires were compared with those found in the recipients' peripheral blood. Study-level results: Intra-allograft T cell receptor repertoires in the liver reportedly differed from peripheral blood repertoires.

The CDR3 totals 19 residues. With 5 bases clipped from V and 1 base from J, the junction kept 14 bases outside the gene matches. Comments on this clonotype: Its antigen is unidentified.

TCRdb re-derived calls from the reads in MiXCR, one entry per CDR3 protein. This sample has about 3,500 distinct CDR3 sequences, with approximately 14% found just once. The receptor was derived from a human patient who had a liver transplant. Some T cells may be provided by the graft donor. The chain links TRBV12-3 or TRBV12-4 to TRBJ2-7; TRBD2 agrees at 13 bases. CDR3 region: CASSISGLAGTTLSYEQYF. CDR3 coding DNA: TGTGCCAGCAGTATATCGGGACTAGCGGGAACCACTCTATCCTACGAGCAGTACTTC.